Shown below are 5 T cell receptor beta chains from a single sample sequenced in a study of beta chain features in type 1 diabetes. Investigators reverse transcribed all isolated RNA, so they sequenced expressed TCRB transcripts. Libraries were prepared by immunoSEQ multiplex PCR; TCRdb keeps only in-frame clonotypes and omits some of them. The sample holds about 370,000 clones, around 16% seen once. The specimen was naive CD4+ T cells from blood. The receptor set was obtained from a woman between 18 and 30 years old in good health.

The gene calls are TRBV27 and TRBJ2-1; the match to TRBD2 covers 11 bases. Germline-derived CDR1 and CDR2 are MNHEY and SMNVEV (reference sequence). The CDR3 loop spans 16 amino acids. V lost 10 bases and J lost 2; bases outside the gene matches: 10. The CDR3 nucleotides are TGTGCCACTATATCCGGGACTAGCGGCGCCTACAATGAGCAGTTCTTC. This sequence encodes CATISGTSGAYNEQFF.

The CDR3 loop is CASRWTGRPEAFF. The CDR3, as DNA: TGTGCCAGCAGATGGACAGGGAGGCCCGAAGCTTTCTTT. This chain uses TRBV11-1 with TRBJ1-1, with TRBD1 matching over 8 bases. This CDR3 is 13 amino acids long. The ends lost 6 bases at V and 8 bases at J; junction bases unmatched: 8. The germline gives CDR1 SGHAT, CDR2 FQDESV (reference sequence).

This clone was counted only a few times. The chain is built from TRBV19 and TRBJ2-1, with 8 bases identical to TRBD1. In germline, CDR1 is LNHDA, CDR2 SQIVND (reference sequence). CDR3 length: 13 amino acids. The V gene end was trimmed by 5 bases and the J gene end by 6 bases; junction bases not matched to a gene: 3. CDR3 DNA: TGTGCCAGTAGTGTACAGGGGGGCAATGAGCAGTTCTTC. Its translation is CASSVQGGNEQFF.

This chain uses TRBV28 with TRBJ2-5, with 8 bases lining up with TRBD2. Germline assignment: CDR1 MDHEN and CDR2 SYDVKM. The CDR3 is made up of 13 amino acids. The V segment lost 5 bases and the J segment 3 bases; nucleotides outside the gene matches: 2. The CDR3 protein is CASSTSGEETQYF. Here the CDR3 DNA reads TGTGCCAGCAGTACTAGCGGCGAAGAGACCCAGTACTTC.

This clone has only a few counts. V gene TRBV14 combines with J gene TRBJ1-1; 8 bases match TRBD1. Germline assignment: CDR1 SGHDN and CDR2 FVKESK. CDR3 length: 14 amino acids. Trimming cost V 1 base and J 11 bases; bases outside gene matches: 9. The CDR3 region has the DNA TGTGCCAGCAGCCAAGCCAGGGGGCCTCTGCGGGCTTTCTTT. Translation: CASSQARGPLRAFF.